This entry is about one TCR beta chain. Its specific antigen is unknown. Within one base of it there is no much larger clone, and no base qualities were kept. Patients with a history of autoimmune disease or receiving systemic immunosuppression were excluded from the trial. Peripheral blood for TCR sequencing was drawn from every dose cohort at baseline, at cycle 4 day 1 and at cycle 7 day 1. Samples came from an open-label, multicenter, first-in-human phase I dose-escalation trial of ivuxolimab. Adults with locally advanced or metastatic head and neck squamous cell, hepatocellular, melanoma or renal cell carcinoma were enrolled in the trial. Before TCR sequencing, CD4+ T cells and CD8+ T cells from peripheral blood were sorted into separate populations. CDR1 and CDR2 are read off the germline V gene as SQVTM and ANQGSEA. The CDR3 starts with the cysteine, ends with the phenylalanine, and has 12 residues. Of the read, only the CDR3 DNA is kept; its 36 bases are in frame from base 1. V gives up 7 bases and J gives up 2 bases, and the segment between their germline ends measures 11 bases.

For sequencing of the TCRbeta CDR3 region, genomic DNA was extracted from the sorted cells. TCRbeta CDR3 regions were sequenced using the immunoSEQ Assay. The immuneACCESS repertoire file appears here via TCRdb, limited to in-frame rearrangements. These files lack a portion of the clones; in checked studies, under half of the deficit traces to unresolved V genes, and the cause of the others is not known. The sample contains some 70,000 clones, 65% to 90% of them found a single time. The ten largest account for 0.65% to 0.9% of the sample. The data stem from a study of OX40 agonist ivuxolimab in advanced cancers. Background for the entire study: Ivuxolimab was a fully human IgG2 agonistic monoclonal antibody targeting the costimulatory receptor OX40 (CD134). In the dose-escalation cohort, approximately 82% of patients were male, and the mean age was approximately 60 years, with a range of about 23 to 90. Intravenous ivuxolimab was administered to patients every 2 weeks at six dose levels: 0.01, 0.1, 0.3, 1.5, 3 and 10 mg/kg. Among the approximately 50 dose-escalation patients, approximately 20 had hepatocellular carcinoma, roughly 15 melanoma, 9 renal cell carcinoma and 9 head and neck cancer. The paper describes the monotherapy dose-escalation part (N = 52 patients) of the phase I trial of ivuxolimab. Peripheral TCRbeta sequencing was intended to test whether TCR sequence diversity was altered and clonal T-cell expansion was caused by ivuxolimab. Prior anti-PD-1, anti-PD-L1 or anti-CTLA-4 therapy was permitted, and checkpoint inhibitors had been received by 40% to 50% of dose-escalation patients. Partial responses occurred in three dose-escalation patients, of whom one had hepatocellular carcinoma and two had cutaneous melanoma.

Overall results and qualifications from the work: In the 0.1-3.0 mg/kg groups, partial responders had among the lowest normalized peripheral clonal expansion, particularly in CD8+ T cells. Which antigens the clonally expanded peripheral T cells were specific for was not determined. At doses from 0.1 to 3.0 mg/kg, clonal expansion was seen in both CD4+ and CD8+ blood T cells between baseline and week 6. On average, CD8+ T cells showed more expanded clones than CD4+ T cells after ivuxolimab. Low levels of normalized T-cell clonal expansion were also shown by some nonresponding patients.

Sequencing was performed on CD4+ or CD8+ T cells sorted from blood, taken in a trial of the OX40 agonist ivuxolimab. The origin of this receptor is an adult with an advanced solid tumor such as melanoma, head and neck, liver or kidney cancer. The chain is encoded by TRBV29-1 joined to TRBJ1-1, with TRBD1 tentatively as D gene (6 bases match). The DNA reads TGCAGCGCCAGACAGGCCAACACTGAAGCTTTCTTT. This encodes CSARQANTEAFF.